The rows below give T cell receptor beta chains drawn from one sample of a study of shared clonotypes between healthy human individuals. Using immunoSEQ multiplex PCR, the repertoire was profiled, and TCRdb retains in-frame clones only, with some absent. The table shows 950,000 to 1,300,000 clones, with approximately 70% occurring only once. The material sequenced was memory CD4+ T cells sorted from blood. These receptors came from a man between 18 and 29 years old in good health. CDR3s include the opening cysteine and the closing phenylalanine or tryptophan. Each record gives: J gene, clone size, D gene, V gene, CDR3 protein, CDR3 DNA. A D gene is named only where the DNA matches it firmly. Only part of the rows carry a size: once, few, many, or a class if the clone is expanded.

j_gene: TRBJ1-6; abundance: .; d_gene: TRBD1; v_gene: TRBV6-1; CDR3aa: CASSVRQGAGLPPLHF; CDR3nt: TGTGCCAGCAGTGTTAGACAGGGGGCAGGTCTTCCACCCCTCCACTTT
j_gene: TRBJ1-4; abundance: .; d_gene: .; v_gene: TRBV5-8; CDR3aa: CASSRQGVTNEKLFF; CDR3nt: TGTGCCAGCAGCCGCCAGGGAGTAACTAATGAAAAACTGTTTTTT
j_gene: TRBJ2-3; abundance: .; d_gene: .; v_gene: TRBV19; CDR3aa: CASRLTVDGTDTQYF; CDR3nt: TGTGCCAGTAGGTTGACGGTGGACGGCACAGATACGCAGTATTTT
j_gene: TRBJ2-3; abundance: .; d_gene: .; v_gene: TRBV5-1; CDR3aa: CASSLDGTSTDTQYF; CDR3nt: TGCGCCAGCAGCTTGGACGGAACTAGCACAGATACGCAGTATTTT
j_gene: TRBJ2-1; abundance: .; d_gene: .; v_gene: TRBV11-2; CDR3aa: CASSLYTSRRFF; CDR3nt: TGTGCCAGCAGCTTATATACATCACGGCGGTTCTTC
j_gene: TRBJ1-1; abundance: .; d_gene: .; v_gene: TRBV7-9; CDR3aa: CASSFSTGVNTEAFF; CDR3nt: TGTGCCAGCAGCTTCTCCACAGGTGTGAACACTGAAGCTTTCTTT
j_gene: TRBJ2-7; abundance: .; d_gene: TRBD1; v_gene: TRBV7-2; CDR3aa: CASSKNSGTGAYEQYF; CDR3nt: TGTGCCAGCAGCAAGAATTCCGGGACAGGGGCCTACGAGCAGTACTTC
j_gene: TRBJ1-4; abundance: .; d_gene: .; v_gene: TRBV5-8; CDR3aa: CASSLGQAPTTNEKLFF; CDR3nt: TGTGCCAGCAGCTTGGGACAGGCCCCCACAACTAATGAAAAACTGTTTTTT
j_gene: TRBJ1-1; abundance: few; d_gene: .; v_gene: TRBV21-1; CDR3aa: CASSQEGATVPNTEAFF; CDR3nt: TGTGCCAGCAGCCAAGAAGGGGCGACAGTCCCGAACACTGAAGCTTTCTTT
j_gene: TRBJ2-7; abundance: few; d_gene: TRBD2; v_gene: TRBV5-8; CDR3aa: CASSKALAGGPREQYF; CDR3nt: TGTGCCAGCAGCAAGGCCCTAGCGGGAGGGCCGAGGGAGCAGTACTTC
j_gene: TRBJ2-1; abundance: .; d_gene: TRBD1; v_gene: TRBV6-1; CDR3aa: CASSEIGGGQGVYNEQFF; CDR3nt: TGTGCCAGCAGTGAAATAGGTGGGGGACAGGGGGTTTACAATGAGCAGTTCTTC
j_gene: TRBJ2-1; abundance: .; d_gene: .; v_gene: TRBV7-2; CDR3aa: CASSFSFGPENEQFF; CDR3nt: TGTGCCAGCAGCTTTAGCTTCGGTCCCGAGAATGAGCAGTTCTTC
j_gene: TRBJ2-5; abundance: .; d_gene: .; v_gene: TRBV19; CDR3aa: CASSIFSGQETQYF; CDR3nt: TGTGCCAGTAGCATTTTTAGCGGACAAGAGACCCAGTACTTC
j_gene: TRBJ1-2; abundance: .; d_gene: .; v_gene: TRBV21-1; CDR3aa: CASSTENWCYGYTF; CDR3nt: TGTGCCAGCAGCACCGAGAATTGGTGCTATGGCTACACCTTC
j_gene: TRBJ1-2; abundance: once; d_gene: .; v_gene: TRBV18; CDR3aa: CASSPLIRQDHYGYTF; CDR3nt: TGTGCCAGCTCACCACTAATCAGACAGGATCACTATGGCTACACCTTC
j_gene: TRBJ1-1; abundance: .; d_gene: TRBD1; v_gene: TRBV5-5; CDR3aa: CASSGDRNTEAFF; CDR3nt: TGTGCCAGCAGCGGGGACAGGAACACTGAAGCTTTCTTT
j_gene: TRBJ2-3; abundance: .; d_gene: .; v_gene: TRBV5-6; CDR3aa: CASSLVGGATTDTQYF; CDR3nt: TGTGCCAGCAGCTTGGTGGGTGGCGCAACCACAGATACGCAGTATTTT
j_gene: TRBJ2-3; abundance: once; d_gene: .; v_gene: TRBV9; CDR3aa: CASSVAQSTDTQYF; CDR3nt: TGTGCCAGCAGCGTAGCTCAGAGCACAGATACGCAGTATTTT
j_gene: TRBJ2-7; abundance: .; d_gene: TRBD2; v_gene: TRBV30; CDR3aa: CASTPGGGRYEQYF; CDR3nt: TGTGCCTCTACACCCGGGGGGGGAAGATACGAGCAGTACTTC
j_gene: TRBJ1-2; abundance: once; d_gene: .; v_gene: TRBV11-2; CDR3aa: CASSPRTARGYGYTF; CDR3nt: TGTGCCAGCAGCCCCCGGACAGCGCGGGGCTATGGCTACACCTTC
j_gene: TRBJ2-4; abundance: .; d_gene: TRBD2; v_gene: TRBV7-2; CDR3aa: CASSLDAGGTKNIQYF; CDR3nt: TGTGCCAGCAGCTTAGATGCGGGAGGAACCAAAAACATTCAGTACTTC
j_gene: TRBJ1-3; abundance: .; d_gene: .; v_gene: TRBV13; CDR3aa: CASKASSGNTIYF; CDR3nt: TGTGCCAGCAAGGCCTCCTCTGGAAACACCATATATTTT
j_gene: TRBJ2-3; abundance: .; d_gene: .; v_gene: TRBV7-3; CDR3aa: CASSSRGLTDTQYF; CDR3nt: TGTGCCAGCAGCTCAAGGGGACTCACAGATACGCAGTATTTT
j_gene: TRBJ2-2; abundance: .; d_gene: .; v_gene: TRBV5-1; CDR3aa: CASSPSRSNTGELFF; CDR3nt: TGCGCCAGCAGCCCCAGCAGATCGAACACCGGGGAGCTGTTTTTT
j_gene: TRBJ2-1; abundance: .; d_gene: .; v_gene: TRBV11-2; CDR3aa: CASSLAIGMSSYNEQFF; CDR3nt: TGTGCCAGCAGCTTAGCCATCGGAATGAGCTCCTACAATGAGCAGTTCTTC
j_gene: TRBJ1-1; abundance: few; d_gene: .; v_gene: TRBV6-1; CDR3aa: CASSDRITEAFF; CDR3nt: TGTGCCAGCAGTGACAGGATTACTGAAGCTTTCTTT
j_gene: TRBJ1-1; abundance: .; d_gene: .; v_gene: TRBV20-1; CDR3aa: CSAPGGLAAFF; CDR3nt: TGCAGTGCCCCGGGAGGGCTGGCTGCTTTCTTT
j_gene: TRBJ1-4; abundance: .; d_gene: .; v_gene: TRBV7-2; CDR3aa: CASSLGRKATNEKLFF; CDR3nt: TGTGCCAGCAGCTTAGGACGGAAGGCAACTAATGAAAAACTGTTTTTT
j_gene: TRBJ2-1; abundance: .; d_gene: .; v_gene: TRBV6-5; CDR3aa: CASSLTGNSYNEQFF; CDR3nt: TGTGCCAGCAGTTTAACAGGCAACTCCTACAATGAGCAGTTCTTC
j_gene: TRBJ2-1; abundance: .; d_gene: .; v_gene: TRBV4-3; CDR3aa: CASSPDESSYNEQFF; CDR3nt: TGCGCCAGCAGCCCCGACGAGAGCTCCTACAATGAGCAGTTCTTC
j_gene: TRBJ2-3; abundance: .; d_gene: .; v_gene: TRBV5-6; CDR3aa: CASSLGRTTDTQYF; CDR3nt: TGTGCCAGCAGCTTGGGGCGGACGACAGATACGCAGTATTTT
j_gene: TRBJ1-3; abundance: .; d_gene: .; v_gene: TRBV28; CDR3aa: CASTITGSGNTIYF; CDR3nt: TGTGCCAGCACCATCACCGGGTCTGGAAACACCATATATTTT
j_gene: TRBJ2-7; abundance: .; d_gene: TRBD1; v_gene: TRBV5-4; CDR3aa: CASSLTGDRSEQYF; CDR3nt: TGTGCCAGCAGCTTGACAGGGGACCGATCCGAGCAGTACTTC
j_gene: TRBJ2-5; abundance: .; d_gene: .; v_gene: TRBV29-1; CDR3aa: CSVQQGSLETQYF; CDR3nt: TGCAGCGTTCAGCAGGGATCCTTAGAGACCCAGTACTTC
j_gene: TRBJ2-1; abundance: few; d_gene: .; v_gene: TRBV5-1; CDR3aa: CASSLPTDSQEQFF; CDR3nt: TGCGCCAGCAGCTTGCCAACCGACTCTCAAGAGCAGTTCTTC
j_gene: TRBJ2-3; abundance: few; d_gene: .; v_gene: TRBV18; CDR3aa: CASSRLAEGDTQYF; CDR3nt: TGTGCCAGCTCACGCTTAGCGGAGGGAGATACGCAGTATTTT
j_gene: TRBJ2-7; abundance: .; d_gene: TRBD1; v_gene: TRBV7-2; CDR3aa: CASSLVPTGLYEQYF; CDR3nt: TGTGCCAGCAGCTTAGTTCCGACAGGGCTCTACGAGCAGTACTTC
j_gene: TRBJ2-1; abundance: .; d_gene: TRBD2; v_gene: TRBV6-5; CDR3aa: CASSPGGLGNEQFF; CDR3nt: TGTGCCAGCAGTCCGGGGGGTCTGGGAAATGAGCAGTTCTTC
j_gene: TRBJ1-1; abundance: .; d_gene: TRBD1; v_gene: TRBV5-8; CDR3aa: CASSLGTGYTEAFF; CDR3nt: TGTGCCAGCAGCCTGGGGACAGGATATACTGAAGCTTTCTTT
j_gene: TRBJ1-6; abundance: .; d_gene: TRBD1; v_gene: TRBV27; CDR3aa: CASSLLGQGSSPLHF; CDR3nt: TGTGCCAGCAGTTTATTGGGACAGGGGTCATCTCCCCTCCACTTT
j_gene: TRBJ2-6; abundance: .; d_gene: .; v_gene: TRBV7-9; CDR3aa: CASSLALGPGANVLTF; CDR3nt: TGTGCCAGCAGCTTAGCGCTCGGCCCGGGGGCCAACGTCCTGACTTTC
j_gene: TRBJ2-1; abundance: .; d_gene: .; v_gene: TRBV13; CDR3aa: CASRQRLTRNEQFF; CDR3nt: TGTGCCAGCAGGCAGAGACTCACGAGGAATGAGCAGTTCTTC
j_gene: TRBJ1-1; abundance: few; d_gene: .; v_gene: TRBV2; CDR3aa: CASSEFATEAFF; CDR3nt: TGTGCCAGCAGTGAATTTGCGACAGAAGCTTTCTTT